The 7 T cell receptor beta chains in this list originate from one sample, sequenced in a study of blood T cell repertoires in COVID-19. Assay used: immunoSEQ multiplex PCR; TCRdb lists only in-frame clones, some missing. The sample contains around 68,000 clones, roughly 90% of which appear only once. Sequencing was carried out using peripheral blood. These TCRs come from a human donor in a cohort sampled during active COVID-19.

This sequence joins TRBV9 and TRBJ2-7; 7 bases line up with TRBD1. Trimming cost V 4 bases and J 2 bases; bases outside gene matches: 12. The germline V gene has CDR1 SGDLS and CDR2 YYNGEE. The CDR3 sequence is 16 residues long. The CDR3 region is CASSPRGPGQTYEQYF. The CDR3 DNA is TGTGCCAGCAGCCCGAGGGGGCCGGGACAAACCTACGAGCAGTACTTC.

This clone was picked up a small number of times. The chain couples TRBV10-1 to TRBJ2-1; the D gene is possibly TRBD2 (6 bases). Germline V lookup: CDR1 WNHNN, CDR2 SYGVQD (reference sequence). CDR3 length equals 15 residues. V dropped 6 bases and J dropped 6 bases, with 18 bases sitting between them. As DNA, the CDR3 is TGCGCCAGCAGGGACGGGACTCTAAGAGGCAATGAGCAGTTCTTC. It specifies CASRDGTLRGNEQFF.

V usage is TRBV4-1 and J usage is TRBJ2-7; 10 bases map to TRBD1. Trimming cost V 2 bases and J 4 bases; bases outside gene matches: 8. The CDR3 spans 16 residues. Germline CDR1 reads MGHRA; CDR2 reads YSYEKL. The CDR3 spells CASSQPAGQGLYEQYF. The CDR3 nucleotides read TGCGCCAGCAGCCAACCCGCGGGACAGGGGTTGTACGAGCAGTACTTC.

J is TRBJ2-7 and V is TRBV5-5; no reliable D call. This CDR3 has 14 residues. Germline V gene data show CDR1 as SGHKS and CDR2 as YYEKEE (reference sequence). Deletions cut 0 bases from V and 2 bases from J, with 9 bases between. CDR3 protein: CASSLVRWAYEQYF. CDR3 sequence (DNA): TGTGCCAGCAGCTTGGTGAGGTGGGCCTACGAGCAGTACTTC.

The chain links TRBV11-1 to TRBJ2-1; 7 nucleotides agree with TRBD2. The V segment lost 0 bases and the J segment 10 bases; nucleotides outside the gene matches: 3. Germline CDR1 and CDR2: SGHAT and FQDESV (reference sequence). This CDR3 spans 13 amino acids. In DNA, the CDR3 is TGTGCCAGCAGCTTAGCGGAAGCGGGGGAGCAGTTCTTC. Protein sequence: CASSLAEAGEQFF.

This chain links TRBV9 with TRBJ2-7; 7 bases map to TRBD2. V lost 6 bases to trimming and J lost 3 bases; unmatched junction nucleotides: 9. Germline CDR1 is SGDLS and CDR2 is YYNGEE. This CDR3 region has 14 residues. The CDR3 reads CASNQAGGSYEQYF. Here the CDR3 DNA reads TGTGCCAGCAACCAGGCCGGCGGGAGCTACGAGCAGTACTTC. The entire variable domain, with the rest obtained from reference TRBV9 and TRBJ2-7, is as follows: DSGVTQTPKHLITATGQRVTLRCSPRSGDLSVYWYQQSLDQGLQFLIQYYNGEERAKGNILERFSAQQFPDLHSELNLSSLELGDSALYFCASNQAGGSYEQYFGPGTRLTVT.

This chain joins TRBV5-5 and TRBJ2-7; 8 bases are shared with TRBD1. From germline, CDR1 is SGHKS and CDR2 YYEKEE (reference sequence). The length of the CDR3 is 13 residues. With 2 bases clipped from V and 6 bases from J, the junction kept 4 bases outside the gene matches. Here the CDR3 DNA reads TGTGCCAGCAGCTTTTTTGGACAGGGCGAGCAGTACTTC. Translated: CASSFFGQGEQYF.